The rows below give T cell receptor beta chains drawn from one sample of a study of blood T cell repertoires in COVID-19. Method: immunoSEQ multiplex PCR; TCRdb's copy keeps in-frame clones and lacks some. Here the sample spans some 120,000 clones, about 87% being singletons. What was sequenced was peripheral blood. The receptor set was obtained from a woman aged 55-69 years with acute or convalescent COVID-19. CDR3s include the opening cysteine and the closing phenylalanine or tryptophan. Fields, in order: clone size, J gene, D gene, V gene, CDR3 DNA, CDR3 protein. D genes are given only for firm matches. The size field is filled for only some rows; it gives once, few, many or a size class.

once TRBJ2-3 TRBD1 TRBV19 TGTGCCAGTAGTCCGAGACAGGGGTCCCCATCGGATACGCAGTATTTT CASSPRQGSPSDTQYF
- TRBJ1-2 - TRBV2 TGTGCCAGCAGGGGGGAGGACAACTCTAACTATGGCTACACCTTC CASRGEDNSNYGYTF
- TRBJ2-3 - TRBV5-4 TGTGCCAGCAGCGTCCCCCTCTCCACAGATACGCAGTATTTT CASSVPLSTDTQYF
- TRBJ2-3 - TRBV12-5 TGTGCTAGTGTCCCGGGAGACTTCACAGATACGCAGTATTTT CASVPGDFTDTQYF
- TRBJ2-1 TRBD2 TRBV29-1 TGCAGCGTGGGACTAGCGGGAGGAACAGAGCAGTTCTTC CSVGLAGGTEQFF
- TRBJ1-4 - TRBV7-7 TGTGCTAGCAGCTTCGGCGGGGAGCCTAATGAAAAACTGTTTTTT CASSFGGEPNEKLFF
once TRBJ2-2 TRBD2 TRBV27 TGTGCCAGCAGGGGACTAGCGGCGAACACCGGGGAGCTGTTTTTT CASRGLAANTGELFF
- TRBJ2-2 - TRBV9 TGTGCCAGCAGTCGGTGGAACACCGGGGAGCTGTTTTTT CASSRWNTGELFF
- TRBJ1-2 TRBD1 TRBV9 TGTGCCAGCAGCGCCACGACAGGGGCCTCCCGCACCTTC CASSATTGASRTF
once TRBJ2-4 - TRBV5-1 TGCGCCAGCAGCCCTCCTGCGACTACCCGGGGCATTCAGTACTTC CASSPPATTRGIQYF
- TRBJ2-2 - TRBV24-1 TGTGCCACCAGTGATTTAGGAGCCGGGGAGCTGTTTTTT CATSDLGAGELFF
- TRBJ2-1 TRBD2 TRBV20-1 TGCAGTGCTAGTAGGACTAGCGGGAGGGGTGAGCAGTTCTTC CSASRTSGRGEQFF
once TRBJ2-3 TRBD2 TRBV27 TGTGCCAGCAGTTTAGGACTAGCCAAAGCAGATACGCAGTATTTT CASSLGLAKADTQYF
- TRBJ1-2 TRBD1 TRBV5-1 TGCGCCAGCAGCGCTGGACAGGGTTCTATCGGTTACACCTTC CASSAGQGSIGYTF
once TRBJ2-1 - TRBV19 TGTGCCAGTACCCGGAGAGGCAGGGCTTCCTACAATGAGCAGTTCTTC CASTRRGRASYNEQFF
- TRBJ2-1 - TRBV7-2 TGTGCCAGCAGCTTAGCGGGGGGAGCTGCAGCCTACAATGAGCAGTTCTTC CASSLAGGAAAYNEQFF
- TRBJ2-3 TRBD2 TRBV24-1 TGTGCCACCAGTGGCCACAGACTAGCTACCGATACGCAGTATTTT CATSGHRLATDTQYF
- TRBJ1-1 - TRBV4-2 TGTGCCAGCAGCCAATTCGGTGGGAGTACTGAAGCTTTCTTT CASSQFGGSTEAFF
- TRBJ2-7 - TRBV28 TGTGCCAGCAGTTCGGACATTTCCCTCCCCTCCTACGAGCAGTACTTC CASSSDISLPSYEQYF
- TRBJ1-6 - TRBV6-5 TGTGCCAGCAGTCGCCGACAGGCTAATTCACCCCTCCACTTT CASSRRQANSPLHF
- TRBJ1-1 - TRBV5-1 TGCGCCAGCAGCTCGGACTTTACGAACACTGAAGCTTTCTTT CASSSDFTNTEAFF
- TRBJ1-5 - TRBV6-2/TRBV6-3 TGTGCCAGCAGTTACTCGTCCCGGGGTACCTATAATCAGCCCCAGCATTTT CASSYSSRGTYNQPQHF
- TRBJ2-5 - TRBV6-5 TGTGCCAGCAGTTACTCGATGCGGGGTGGGGAAGAGACCCAGTACTTC CASSYSMRGGEETQYF
- TRBJ2-1 TRBD2 TRBV5-1 TGCGCCAGCAGCTTGCGGCTAGCGGACAATGAGCAGTTCTTC CASSLRLADNEQFF
- TRBJ1-1 - TRBV3-1/TRBV3-2 TGTGCCAGCAGCCAAGCACTCACCAACACTGAAGCTTTCTTT CASSQALTNTEAFF
- TRBJ1-1 TRBD1 TRBV4-2 TGTGCCAGCAGCCAAGACGGACAGGGGTGGACTGAAGCTTTCTTT CASSQDGQGWTEAFF
- TRBJ1-6 TRBD1 TRBV6-1 TGTGCCAGCAGTGAAGAGGACAGGAGGGGGTCTCCCCTCCACTTT CASSEEDRRGSPLHF
- TRBJ2-1 - TRBV3-1/TRBV3-2 TGTGCCAGCAGCCAAGCTTACTACAATGAGCAGTTCTTC CASSQAYYNEQFF